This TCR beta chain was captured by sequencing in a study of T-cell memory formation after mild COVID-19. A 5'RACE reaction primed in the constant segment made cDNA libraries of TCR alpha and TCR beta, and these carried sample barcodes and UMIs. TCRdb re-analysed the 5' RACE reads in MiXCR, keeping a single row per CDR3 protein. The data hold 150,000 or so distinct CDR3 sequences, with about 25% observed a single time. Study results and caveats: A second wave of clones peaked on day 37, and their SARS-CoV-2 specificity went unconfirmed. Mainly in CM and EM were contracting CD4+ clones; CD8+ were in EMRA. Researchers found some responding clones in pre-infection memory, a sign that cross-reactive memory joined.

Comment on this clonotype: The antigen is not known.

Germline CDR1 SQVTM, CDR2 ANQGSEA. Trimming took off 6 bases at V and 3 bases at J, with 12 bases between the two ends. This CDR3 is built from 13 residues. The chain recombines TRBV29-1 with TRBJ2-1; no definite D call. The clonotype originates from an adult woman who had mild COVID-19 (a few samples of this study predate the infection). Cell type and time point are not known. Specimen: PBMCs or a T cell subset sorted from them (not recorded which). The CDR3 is CSVLQDHYNEQFF. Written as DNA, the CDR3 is TGCAGCGTGCTCCAGGACCACTACAATGAGCAGTTCTTC.